The clone carrying this TCR beta chain was observed many times. The data stem from a study of T-cell reconstitution after alpha-beta-depleted transplantation in children. The CDR3 has 14 residues. Unique molecular identifiers were built into the TCRbeta library. A single record per CDR3 protein comes from TCRdb applying MiXCR to the PCR reads. Found here are about 280,000 distinct CDR3 sequences, around 10% of them singletons; the top ten hold roughly a quarter. The specimen comprised peripheral blood, sampled 180 days after TCRalphabeta/CD19-depleted stem cell transplant. The sequence came from a male patient under 10 years old who had a stem cell transplant for chronic granulomatous disease, so the T cells may come from the graft donor. The chain recombines TRBV21-1 with TRBJ2-7. TRBV21-1 is a recognized pseudogene. In DNA form, the CDR3 reads TGTGCCAGCAGCAAAGACTTTCTACCCTACGAGCAGTACTTC. Translated: CASSKDFLPYEQYF.